Below, one T cell receptor beta chain is given with its context. This clone was found once. What this receptor recognizes is not known. No much larger clonotype is one base removed from it; base qualities were not supplied. Cut back by 5 bases and 0 bases, the V and J ends lie 23 bases apart. The CDR3 measures 18 amino acids from cysteine to phenylalanine. The sequence is cut down to CDR3 DNA, 54 bases in frame from base 1. The germline V gene sets CDR1 to SGHAT and CDR2 to FQNNGV. The sample belongs to a study of blood T cell repertoires in COVID-19 (TCRdb year 2020). General notes on the study: Samples from collaborators originated in the United States, Italy and Spain and spanned both the acute and convalescent phases of COVID-19. Where available, HLA class I and class II types were obtained from metadata supplied by the sample provider rather than from assay-based typing. The prospective study material was composed of cDNA or gDNA derived from T cells, B-cell-depleted T cells, or PBMCs. A de-identified subject ID, COVID-19 status, age in years and sex were almost always included in the sample metadata. Deeply sampled blood TCRbeta repertoires from subjects exposed to, actively infected with, or recovered from COVID-19 were included in the dataset. The repertoires were released in a freely available public database intended as a resource for research on the immune response to SARS-CoV-2. Samples were obtained from the ongoing ImmuneRACE study (first 160 participants) and from 1,254 subjects provided by 6 global collaborators.

TCRbeta CDR3 regions were amplified from genomic DNA using the immunoSEQ Assay, a bias-controlled multiplex PCR. Per the source publication's procedure: Within the assay, amplification of reference gene primers was used to estimate how many nucleated cells each sample contained. Sequence reads were collapsed and filtered to measure the absolute abundance of every unique TCRbeta CDR3 rearrangement. For each sample, productive Simpson clonality was calculated by taking the square root of Simpson's diversity index across productive rearrangements. This immuneACCESS table, as held by TCRdb, lists in-frame sequences with V and J called but not all clones. Of the missing ones, under half trace to an unresolved V gene in checked studies; the others have no known cause. Clone size and the V and J calls come from that table; the DNA yielded D and trimming. The sample table shows 150,000 to 200,000 clones, and around 84% are seen once. Roughly 15% of the sample belongs to the ten largest clones.

The research as a whole found: The quantity of clinical and demographic metadata differed by source and by participant and was supplied without curation.

At one collaborating source in Seattle, patients were enrolled during active infection and were followed longitudinally through the course of disease. Collaborating institutions collected whole blood in K2EDTA tubes following their own protocols. For TCRbeta analysis, collaborators shipped samples in one of three forms: frozen whole blood, isolated PBMCs, or DNA extracted from either of those sample types. The TCR originated in a woman between 65 and 79 years old with COVID-19, enrolled during active disease. The sequence is built from TRBV11-2 and TRBJ2-7, with the D gene uncertain. Sequenced input: peripheral blood. For the CDR3, the sequence is CASSPHLHLSTYSYEQYF. The nucleotides are TGTGCCAGCAGCCCACATCTGCACCTATCGACATACTCCTACGAGCAGTACTTC.